Here is one T cell receptor beta chain with its context. Its cognate antigen is unknown. The protocol was immunoSEQ multiplex PCR, while the TCRdb copy is restricted to in-frame clones and leaves out a portion. This table holds about 380,000 clones, roughly 96% found once. Every donor, a Caucasian adult, lived in Nashville, Tennessee. The sample originates from a study of shared clonotypes between healthy human individuals. Findings and caveats of the study: Since donors were few, the genetic and exposure-history diversity represented was limited. Read depth was anticipated to influence clonotype sharing among donors.

The V end lost 1 base, the J end lost 4 bases, and 7 bases lay between the germline ends. The germline CDR1 and CDR2 sequences are SGHTA and FQGNSA. This CDR3 contains 13 residues. This receptor was identified in a man aged 30 to 45 in good health. This chain connects TRBV7-2 to TRBJ1-2; TRBD1 is a possible D gene (5 bases). Sample: memory CD8+ T cells sorted from blood. Subset defined: CD45RO+ cells pooled with CCR7-negative TemRA cells. This chain's CDR3 is CASSLEGIYGYTF. CDR3 DNA: TGTGCCAGCAGCTTAGAGGGGATCTATGGCTACACCTTC.